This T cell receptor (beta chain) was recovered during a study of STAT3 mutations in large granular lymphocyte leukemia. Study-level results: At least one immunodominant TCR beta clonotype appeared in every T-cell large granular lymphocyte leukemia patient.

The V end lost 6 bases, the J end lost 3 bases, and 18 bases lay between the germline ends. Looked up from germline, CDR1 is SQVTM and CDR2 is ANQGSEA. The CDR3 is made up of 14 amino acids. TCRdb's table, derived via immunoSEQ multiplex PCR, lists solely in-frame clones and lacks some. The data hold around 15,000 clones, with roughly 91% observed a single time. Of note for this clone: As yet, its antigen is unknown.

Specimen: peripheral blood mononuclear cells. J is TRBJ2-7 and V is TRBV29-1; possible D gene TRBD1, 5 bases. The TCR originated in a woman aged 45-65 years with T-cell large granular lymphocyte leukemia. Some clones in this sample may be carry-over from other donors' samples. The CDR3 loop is CSVIDSDHHYEQYF. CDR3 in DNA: TGCAGCGTCATCGACAGTGATCACCACTACGAGCAGTACTTC.